The 18 T cell receptor beta chains below all came from one sample that was sequenced in a study of blood T cells in healthy people across ages. For the second PCR, which ran for roughly 7 to 11 cycles, a sample-barcoded 5' primer and a J-beta primer mix were used. TCRdb redid the calling of the 5' RACE reads with MiXCR, one entry per CDR3 protein. The sample carries 800,000 or so distinct CDR3 sequences, under 80% recorded once. The specimen was blood. The receptors derive from a man under 40 in good health.

The rearrangement links TRBV4-3 to TRBJ1-1; D remains ambiguous. Trimming pared 4 bases from V and 8 bases from J, leaving 23 bases between. CDR3 length: 16 residues. Germline CDR1 LGHNA, CDR2 YSLEER. CDR3 loop: CASSPGWVARSSEAFF. CDR3 DNA: TGCGCCAGCAGCCCAGGATGGGTAGCTAGATCTTCCGAAGCTTTCTTT.

The chain links TRBV12-3 or TRBV12-4 to TRBJ2-3; a possible D gene is TRBD2 (6 bases). V dropped 10 bases and J dropped 3 bases, with 14 bases sitting between them. CDR3 length equals 13 residues. CDR3 protein: CANAGRRTDTQYF. The CDR3 DNA sequence: TGTGCCAACGCGGGGCGGCGAACAGATACGCAGTATTTT.

V usage is TRBV27 and J usage is TRBJ1-2; D perhaps matches TRBD1 (5 bases). The CDR3 length is 14 residues. The V and J ends lost 2 bases and 7 bases respectively, with 14 bases between them. The V gene's germline CDR1 is MNHEY and CDR2 SMNVEV (reference sequence). The CDR3 coding sequence is TGTGCCAGCAGTTTAGGCGGGGCGACCACTGGCTACACCTTC. This translates into CASSLGGATTGYTF.

The DNA of the CDR3 is TGTGCCAGCAGCTTAGCGCCTCAGGACAATAGCGGCGAGCAGTACTTC. It codes for CASSLAPQDNSGEQYF. The chain combines TRBV7-6 with TRBJ2-5; TRBD2 might be the D (6 bases). The J call is uncertain, as TRBJ2-7 better fits the DNA end. Germline V gives CDR1 SGHVS, CDR2 FNYEAQ. This CDR3 is built from 16 residues.

This clonotype was seen a handful of times. The gene calls are TRBV20-1 and TRBJ1-1, with 7 positions matching TRBD1. This CDR3 region has 16 residues. With V trimmed by 0 bases and J by 1 base, 8 bases remained unmatched. The germline gives CDR1 DFQATT, CDR2 SNEGSKA (reference sequence). DNA of the CDR3: TGCAGTGCTAGAGATCTCACAGGGGTCTCGAACACTGAAGCTTTCTTT. Its translation: CSARDLTGVSNTEAFF.

This clonotype has only a few counts. The chain employs TRBV29-1 and TRBJ2-1; D is perhaps TRBD1 (6 bases). The CDR3 runs 13 residues. From germline, CDR1 is SQVTM and CDR2 ANQGSEA. The V gene lost 8 bases and the J gene lost 8 bases, with 19 bases spanning the gap. DNA for the CDR3: TGCAGCACGACCGGGACAAGGATCGATGAGCAGTTCTTC. This translates into CSTTGTRIDEQFF.

This CDR3 reads CASRADWITQYF. In nucleotides, the CDR3 is TGTGCCAGCAGGGCAGATTGGATTACCCAGTACTTC. The V call is TRBV7-2, the J call TRBJ2-5, with unresolved D. Germline CDR1 is SGHTA and CDR2 is FQGNSA. Trimming cost V 6 bases and J 8 bases, with 13 bases left between them. This CDR3 comprises 12 residues.

DNA of the CDR3: TGTGCCACCGGAGAGGGATTCGGCTACACCTTC. Translated: CATGEGFGYTF. The V gene is TRBV6-5, the J gene TRBJ1-2, with no clear D. Trimming cost V 10 bases and J 8 bases, with 14 bases left between them. CDR3 length: 11 residues. Germline values: CDR1 MNHEY, CDR2 SVGAGI.

The V gene is TRBV6-5, the J gene TRBJ2-7, with D unclear. CDR3 length equals 15 residues. Trimming left V 0 bases short and J 6 bases short, with 15 bases between. The germline CDR1 and CDR2 sequences are MNHEY and SVGAGI. The CDR3 DNA sequence: TGTGCCAGCAGTTACTCTTTCGACACGGTATCCGAGCAGTACTTC. It is translated as CASSYSFDTVSEQYF.

In its sample, this clonotype was seen a few times. The chain is built from TRBV12-3 or TRBV12-4 and TRBJ2-5, with 11 bases that match TRBD2. The CDR3 covers 16 residues. J lost 4 bases, V lost 6 bases, and 10 bases had no gene match. The CDR3, as DNA: TGTGCCAGCAGCCGACTAGCGGGGTCGGGGGGAGAGACCCAGTACTTC. It codes for CASSRLAGSGGETQYF.

The genes are TRBV20-1 and TRBJ1-5; a weak D match, TRBD1 (6 bases). The V end lost 5 bases, the J end lost 1 base, and 12 bases lay between the germline ends. The germline V gene encodes CDR1 DFQATT and CDR2 SNEGSKA (reference sequence). The CDR3 extends over 14 amino acids. As DNA, the CDR3 is TGCAGTGCTCAAGAAGGGGGGAGCAATCAGCCCCAGCATTTT. Translated: CSAQEGGSNQPQHF.

The chain's CDR3 is CASTWGGEQFF. Written as DNA, the CDR3 is TGTGCCAGCACCTGGGGCGGGGAGCAGTTCTTC. The genes are TRBV12-3 or TRBV12-4 and TRBJ2-1; D may correspond to TRBD1 or TRBD2 (5 bases each). CDR3 length: 11 residues. V lost 7 bases and J lost 10, with 11 bases in between.

The CDR3 DNA follows: TGTGCCATCAGCCTAGCACGGGGCCCCACGGATACGCAGTATTTT. It codes for CAISLARGPTDTQYF. The chain has TRBV10-3 and TRBJ2-3; either TRBD1 or TRBD2 may fit D (5 bases each). The ends were cut back, 6 bases at V and 6 bases at J, with 19 bases in the middle. The length of the CDR3 is 15 residues. In germline, CDR1 is ENHRY, CDR2 SYGVKD.

V is TRBV6-5 and J is TRBJ1-5, with a tentative D call TRBD1 (5 bases). The CDR3 runs 13 residues. V gave up 6 bases and J gave up 10 bases, with 16 bases separating them. The germline gives CDR1 MNHEY, CDR2 SVGAGI. CDR3 DNA sequence: TGTGCCAGCAGCCCTGGGGCCCACGGACCCCAGCATTTT. It yields the protein CASSPGAHGPQHF.

The chain recombines TRBV20-1 with TRBJ2-4; perhaps TRBD1 as D (6 bases). The DNA end is more similar to TRBJ2-7, so the J call may be wrong. The CDR3 extends over 14 amino acids. Germline V gives CDR1 DFQATT, CDR2 SNEGSKA (reference sequence). As DNA, the CDR3 is TGCAGTGCTAGAACCTGGACAGACTCCTACGAGCAGTACTTC. Amino acid sequence: CSARTWTDSYEQYF.

This clonotype was counted only a few times. The rearrangement uses TRBV14 and TRBJ2-3; 7 nucleotides match TRBD2. Germline CDR1 is SGHDN and CDR2 is FVKESK. J lost 5 bases, V lost 0 bases, and 11 bases had no gene match. The CDR3 extends over 17 amino acids. CDR3 loop: CASSQDERGGPRDTQYF. DNA for the CDR3: TGTGCCAGCAGCCAAGATGAGCGCGGGGGTCCGAGAGATACGCAGTATTTT.

This clonotype was recorded a few times. The J gene is TRBJ1-1, the V gene TRBV29-1; D gene unclear. CDR3 size: 12 residues. Germline V gene sequence: CDR1 SQVTM, CDR2 ANQGSEA. V was cut by 1 base and J by 7 bases, with 10 bases left in between. CDR3 in DNA: TGCAGCGTTGAAGTACGCAGGCTTGAAGCTTTCTTT. Protein: CSVEVRRLEAFF.

This clonotype has more than one count but fewer than ten. The rearrangement uses TRBV27 and TRBJ2-7, with TRBD2 matching over 13 bases. This CDR3 is 17 amino acids long. Germline trimming cut 2 bases from V and 0 bases from J; bases unmatched to any gene: 4. From germline, CDR1 is MNHEY and CDR2 SMNVEV (reference sequence). The CDR3 nucleotides read TGTGCCAGCAGTTTAAGAAGGACTAGCGGGGGCTCCTACGAGCAGTACTTC. As protein: CASSLRRTSGGSYEQYF.